The 28 T cell receptor beta chains below come from one sample, sequenced in a study of T cell repertoires in cytomegalovirus infection (dated by TCRdb to about 2019). The antigens these receptors bind are not known. TCRdb lists the instrument as Illumina HiSeq 1500. TCRdb trimmed the raw reads at Q25, called clones with MiXCR and kept productive beta chains. Rows merge per CDR3 protein into single entries with the most common DNA and genes. This sample comprises about 340,000 distinct CDR3 sequences, approximately 32% of them detected only once. Together, the top ten hold 20% of the sample. Sample treatment or condition, as interpreted from the label and publication: in vitro stimulation with specific CMV peptide epitopes to enrich CMV-specific T cells. The material sequenced was cultured PBMCs, taken from culture after CMV antigen stimulation. These receptors originate from a human donor in good health (CMV status not recorded). Some clones in this sample may be carry-over from other donors' samples.

This chain connects TRBV14 to TRBJ2-5, with a possible D match to TRBD1 (7 bases). The CDR3 has 15 amino acids. V was cut by 2 bases and J by 4 bases, with 14 bases left in between. Germline-derived CDR1 and CDR2 are SGHDN and FVKESK. The CDR3 DNA reads TGTGCCAGCAGCCAAAGAGCAGGGGGGAGAGAGACCCAGTACTTC. This sequence encodes CASSQRAGGRETQYF.

V usage is TRBV12-3 or TRBV12-4 and J usage is TRBJ2-7; no reliable D call. The V and J ends lost 6 bases and 6 bases respectively, with 12 bases between them. The CDR3 loop spans 12 amino acids. CDR3 residues: CASSLIAGEQYF. The CDR3 nucleotides read TGTGCCAGCAGCCTAATAGCCGGCGAGCAGTACTTC.

The chain joins TRBV13 to TRBJ1-4; D ambiguous. This CDR3 has 12 residues. Germline CDR1 is PRHDT and CDR2 is FYEKMQ (reference sequence). Deletions cut 4 bases from V and 8 bases from J, with 8 bases between. CDR3 bases: TGTGCCAGCAGCTCCGGTTCCGAAAAACTGTTTTTT. As protein: CASSSGSEKLFF.

This clonotype was seen a handful of times. This chain links TRBV28 with TRBJ2-7; 7 positions match TRBD1. Germline values: CDR1 MDHEN, CDR2 SYDVKM. With 8 bases clipped from V and 2 bases from J, the junction kept 6 bases outside the gene matches. The CDR3 sequence is 13 residues long. CDR3 amino acids: CASVQGTTYEQYF. The CDR3 DNA follows: TGTGCCAGCGTACAGGGGACAACCTACGAGCAGTACTTC. Combining the CDR3 with reference TRBV28 and TRBJ2-7 gives the whole variable domain DVKVTQSSRYLVKRTGEKVFLECVQDMDHENMFWYRQDPGLGLRLIYFSYDVKMKEKGDIPEGYSVSREKKERFSLILESASTNQTSMYLCASVQGTTYEQYFGPGTRLTVT.

Only a few counts were recorded for this clonotype. This chain joins TRBV20-1 and TRBJ1-2; perhaps TRBD1 as D (5 bases). This CDR3 is 15 amino acids long. Trimming shortened V by 6 bases and J by 2 bases, and 19 bases separated the two germline ends. CDR1 is DFQATT, CDR2 SNEGSKA, per germline (reference sequence). CDR3 nucleotide sequence: TGCAGTGCCGGGGAAGCGTCTAGGGGAAACTATGGCTACACCTTC. Translating it yields CSAGEASRGNYGYTF.

This clonotype showed up just once. The chain couples TRBV11-1 to TRBJ2-5; D is unclear. Germline CDR1 reads SGHAT; CDR2 reads FQDESV (reference sequence). Trimming cost V 3 bases and J 5 bases, with 19 bases left between them. This CDR3 has 16 residues. The CDR3 bases are TGTGCCAGCAGCTTCAGGAGAAGGACCACGCATGAGACCCAGTACTTC. As protein: CASSFRRRTTHETQYF.

The chain is built from TRBV12-3 or TRBV12-4 and TRBJ1-1; no firm D call. Trimming left V 2 bases short and J 10 bases short, with 11 bases between. The CDR3 has 12 amino acids. The CDR3 protein is CASSLRPQRAFF. The CDR3 DNA sequence: TGTGCCAGCAGTTTACGTCCCCAAAGAGCTTTCTTT.

This clonotype has just a few counts. The chain employs TRBV19 and TRBJ2-2; D is undetermined. Germline V lookup: CDR1 LNHDA, CDR2 SQIVND (reference sequence). Between the trimmed V and J ends, which lost 5 bases and 4 bases, there was a span of 11 bases. The CDR3 extends over 14 amino acids. For the CDR3, the DNA is TGTGCCAGTAGTCAAAACTGGGGCACCGGGGAGCTGTTTTTT. This sequence encodes CASSQNWGTGELFF.

There are a few counts of this clonotype. The chain employs TRBV7-2 and TRBJ2-7; 7 bases are shared with TRBD2. Trimming removed 1 base from V and 2 bases from J; junction bases left unmatched: 11. Germline-derived CDR1 and CDR2 are SGHTA and FQGNSA. This CDR3 is 17 amino acids long. The CDR3 DNA reads as TGTGCCAGCAGCTTAGGCCGGGGTGCTAGCGGTACCTACGAGCAGTACTTC. This codes for CASSLGRGASGTYEQYF.

This clonotype was picked up many times. The chain carries TRBV20-1 and TRBJ1-1; D is ambiguous. Trimming removed 7 bases from V and 4 bases from J, with 16 bases in between. The germline CDR1 and CDR2 sequences are DFQATT and SNEGSKA (reference sequence). The CDR3 has 13 amino acids. Here the CDR3 reads CSGPRLGGTEAFF. DNA of the CDR3: TGCAGTGGCCCGCGTCTGGGTGGCACTGAAGCTTTCTTT.

V and J are TRBV6-5 and TRBJ1-2, with D tentatively TRBD1 (5 bases). Trimming removed 2 bases from V and 4 bases from J, with 8 bases in between. Germline CDR1 and CDR2: MNHEY and SVGAGI. The CDR3 runs 13 residues. CDR3 DNA: TGTGCCAGCAGTTACAGGGGACCCTATGGCTACACCTTC. Translation gives CASSYRGPYGYTF.

This clonotype was seen only a few times. The chain links TRBV10-2 to TRBJ1-2, with 9 positions matching TRBD1. The CDR3 length is 14 residues. V lost 2 bases to trimming and J lost 3 bases; unmatched junction nucleotides: 1. Germline assignment: CDR1 WSHSY and CDR2 SAAADI. CDR3 nucleotide sequence: TGCGCCAGCAGTGAGACAGGGGGCGACTATGGCTACACCTTC. This encodes CASSETGGDYGYTF.

In this sample, this clonotype turned up a few times. This rearrangement joins TRBV7-9 to TRBJ2-3, with 10 bases lining up with TRBD2. Germline CDR1 is SEHNR and CDR2 is FQNEAQ (reference sequence). V gave up 6 bases and J gave up 0 bases; unmatched junction bases: 3. The CDR3 totals 15 residues. The CDR3 nucleotides are TGTGCCAGCAGATTACTAGCGGGGAGCACAGATACGCAGTATTTT. Amino acid sequence: CASRLLAGSTDTQYF.

The V call is TRBV18, the J call TRBJ1-3; no definite D call. V lost 5 bases to trimming and J lost 0 bases, with 8 bases between them. Germline CDR1 reads KGHSH; CDR2 reads LQKENI. This CDR3 has 14 amino acids. The CDR3 reads CASSAESSGNTIYF. The CDR3 nucleotides are TGTGCCAGCTCAGCAGAGAGCTCTGGAAACACCATATATTTT.

A few counts support this clonotype. The chain has TRBV7-9 and TRBJ2-7, with 8 positions matching TRBD2. The germline V gene has CDR1 SEHNR and CDR2 FQNEAQ (reference sequence). With V trimmed by 8 bases and J by 6 bases, 9 bases remained unmatched. This CDR3 spans 13 amino acids. CDR3 amino acids: CASSVGRVSEQYF. Here the CDR3 DNA reads TGTGCCAGCTCCGTCGGGAGGGTAAGCGAGCAGTACTTC.

This clonotype was detected a few times. The CDR3 sequence: CSASGGSNSYEQYF. DNA of the CDR3: TGCAGTGCTAGCGGGGGGTCCAACTCCTACGAGCAGTACTTC. The J gene is TRBJ2-7, the V gene TRBV20-1; 7 bases agree with TRBD2. CDR1 is DFQATT, CDR2 SNEGSKA, per germline (reference sequence). Trimming at V came to 3 bases and at J to 0 bases, leaving 5 bases not matched to a gene. The CDR3 runs 14 residues.

This chain uses TRBV20-1 with TRBJ1-5; 9 bases fit TRBD1. The CDR3 is 17 residues long. Germline lookup yields CDR1 DFQATT and CDR2 SNEGSKA (reference sequence). J gave up 0 bases and V 1 base, and 7 bases lay outside the gene matches. CDR3 in amino acids: CSARVSDRGGSNQPQHF. CDR3 in DNA: TGCAGTGCTAGAGTCAGCGACAGGGGGGGTAGCAATCAGCCCCAGCATTTT.

This clonotype occurred a few times. The chain joins TRBV4-1 to TRBJ2-3, with D tentatively TRBD2 (5 bases). Germline CDR1 MGHRA, CDR2 YSYEKL. This CDR3 contains 15 residues. V dropped 0 bases and J dropped 1 base, with 8 bases sitting between them. CDR3 amino acids: CASSQDRSGTDTQYF. CDR3 bases: TGCGCCAGCAGCCAAGATCGTAGCGGCACAGATACGCAGTATTTT.

As DNA, the CDR3 is TGTGCCAGTTGGACAGGTCCAAGGACTGAAGCTTTCTTT. This gives the protein CASWTGPRTEAFF. The J gene is TRBJ1-1, the V gene TRBV27; TRBD1 aligns across 7 bases. V was clipped by 9 bases and J by 5 bases; unmatched bases: 9. The CDR3 extends over 13 amino acids. CDR1 MNHEY and CDR2 SMNVEV come from the germline V gene (reference sequence).

The CDR3 here is CASSKSGTRNEQFF. The CDR3 bases are TGTGCCAGCAGCAAGTCCGGGACTAGAAATGAGCAGTTCTTC. V usage is TRBV7-3 and J usage is TRBJ2-1; 8 positions agree with TRBD2. Germline V gene data show CDR1 as SGHTA and CDR2 as FQGTGA. The CDR3 runs to 14 residues. V lost 5 bases and J lost 7; bases outside the gene matches: 7. The full variable domain, in which reference TRBV7-3 and TRBJ2-1 provide the parts outside the CDR3, is GAGVSQTPSNKVTEKGKYVELRCDPISGHTALYWYRQSLGQGPEFLIYFQGTGAADDSGLPNDRFFAVRPEGSVSTLKIQRTERGDSAVYLCASSKSGTRNEQFFGPGTRLTVL.

The rearrangement links TRBV18 to TRBJ1-1, with D hard to call. The CDR3 is made up of 14 amino acids. CDR1 and CDR2 (germline): KGHSH, LQKENI. Trimming removed 3 bases at V and 4 bases at J, with 12 bases between. CDR3 sequence (DNA): TGTGCCAGCTCACCGGCGTGGGTGGGCACTGAAGCTTTCTTT. Translated: CASSPAWVGTEAFF. Full variable domain (remainder filled in from reference TRBV18 and TRBJ1-1): NAGVMQNPRHLVRRRGQEARLRCSPMKGHSHVYWYRQLPEEGLKFMVYLQKENIIDESGMPKERFSAEFPKEGPSILRIQQVVRGDSAAYFCASSPAWVGTEAFFGQGTRLTVV.

This clonotype was counted ten times or more. The chain has TRBV7-6 and TRBJ2-3, with 11 bases that match TRBD2. V lost 3 bases to trimming and J lost 2 bases; unmatched junction nucleotides: 7. Germline loops: CDR1 SGHVS, CDR2 FNYEAQ. The CDR3 has 17 residues. CDR3 coding DNA: TGTGCCAGCAGCTTGATGTTACTAGCGGGGGACACAGATACGCAGTATTTT. Translating gives CASSLMLLAGDTDTQYF.

V and J are TRBV15 and TRBJ1-5; possibly TRBD1 for D (5 bases). The CDR3 totals 14 residues. Per germline, CDR1 LNHNV and CDR2 YYDKDF (reference sequence). With 5 bases removed from V and 9 bases from J, the gap between germline ends came to 17 bases. The CDR3 protein is CATSDPGVLGPQHF. The CDR3 DNA sequence: TGTGCCACCAGCGACCCGGGGGTTTTGGGGCCCCAGCATTTT.

This clonotype was counted at least ten times. The chain links TRBV7-8 to TRBJ2-1; TRBD1 agrees at 11 bases. CDR1 and CDR2 from the germline V gene are SGHVS and FQNEAQ. The CDR3 is 16 amino acids. V dropped 2 bases and J dropped 3; count of bases not matched to a gene: 3. The CDR3 DNA is TGTGCCAGCAGCTTATCCGGGACAGGGGGCTACAATGAGCAGTTCTTC. Translated: CASSLSGTGGYNEQFF.

V is TRBV25-1 and J is TRBJ1-1; 8 bases are shared with TRBD1. After removal of 4 bases from V and 1 base from J, the junction contained 5 bases not matched to a gene. This CDR3 comprises 15 residues. Germline V gene sequence: CDR1 MGHDK, CDR2 SYGVNS. The CDR3 spells CASSVQGARNTEAFF. CDR3 nucleotide sequence: TGTGCCAGCAGTGTGCAGGGGGCGCGGAACACTGAAGCTTTCTTT.

This rearrangement joins TRBV27 to TRBJ2-1, with 9 bases identical to TRBD1. Germline V lookup: CDR1 MNHEY, CDR2 SMNVEV (reference sequence). J lost 5 bases, V lost 4 bases, and 3 bases had no gene match. The CDR3 covers 14 residues. CDR3 nucleotides: TGTGCCAGCAGTTACAGGGGGCCGGACAATGAGCAGTTCTTC. It translates to CASSYRGPDNEQFF.

The chain employs TRBV10-3 and TRBJ2-3; D might be TRBD2 (5 bases). This CDR3 has 13 residues. CDR1 and CDR2 (germline): ENHRY, SYGVKD. V lost 8 bases to trimming and J lost 5 bases, with 14 bases between them. The CDR3 region has the DNA TGTGCCATCGGAGGTTCTCCCGGAGATACGCAGTATTTT. Protein: CAIGGSPGDTQYF.

This clonotype was counted only a few times. The V gene is TRBV11-2, the J gene TRBJ1-1, with no clear D. The germline V gene encodes CDR1 SGHAT and CDR2 FQNNGV. Deletions cut 6 bases from V and 5 bases from J, with 13 bases between. The CDR3 totals 13 residues. The CDR3 bases are TGTGCCAGCAGTACCCTCGTGGGGACTGAAGCTTTCTTT. It encodes CASSTLVGTEAFF. Complete variable domain (other parts from reference TRBV11-2 and TRBJ1-1): EAGVAQSPRYKIIEKRQSVAFWCNPISGHATLYWYQQILGQGPKLLIQFQNNGVVDDSQLPKDRFSAERLKGVDSTLKIQPAKLEDSAVYLCASSTLVGTEAFFGQGTRLTVV.